This TCR beta chain was sequenced for a study of cytomegalovirus exposure and HLA in healthy donors. About the research overall: Genotyping showed around 80% of roughly 390 donors falling in the Caucasian-associated ancestry cluster.

Deletions cut 4 bases from V and 0 bases from J, with 8 bases between. The length of the CDR3 is 14 residues. CDR1 and CDR2 (germline): SGHRS, YFSETQ. With respect to this clone: No antigen is known for it.

PCR used 60 Vbeta primers and 13 Jbeta primers. The assay was immunoSEQ multiplex PCR, and TCRdb's table has in-frame clones only and misses some. The data show about 190,000 clones, 81% seen once. Regarding the study as a whole: Altogether, around 160 TCR beta chains were recorded as cytomegalovirus-associated. Immune exposure was documented only through CMV serostatus.

Participants comprised healthy donors of bone marrow. This sequence was found in a woman between 18 and 29 years old in good health and CMV-seropositive. Sequenced material: PBMCs. The chain joins TRBV5-1 to TRBJ1-3; D gene uncertain. The CDR3 protein is CASSAGNSGNTIYF. For the CDR3, the DNA is TGCGCCAGCAGCGCGGGGAACTCTGGAAACACCATATATTTT.